This T cell receptor (beta chain) appears in the sequencing data of a study of blood T cell repertoires in COVID-19. Study-level information: Both acute and convalescent COVID-19 samples were obtained from the United States, Italy and Spain.

The table came from immunoSEQ multiplex PCR; TCRdb's copy has only in-frame clones and leaves some out. The sample contains more than 95,000 clones, approximately 90% of which appear only once. V shed 6 bases and J 7 bases; nucleotides not matched to a gene: 10. The CDR3 covers 14 residues. Germline values: CDR1 MNHEY, CDR2 SVGAGI. The material sequenced was peripheral blood. The chain combines TRBV6-5 with TRBJ2-5; 8 bases are a match to TRBD2. This TCR came from a human donor in a cohort sampled during active COVID-19. This chain's CDR3 is CASRPGLGAGTQYF. CDR3 in DNA: TGTGCCAGCAGGCCGGGACTAGGGGCCGGGACCCAGTACTTC.